This T cell receptor (beta chain) originates from a study of shared clonotypes between healthy human individuals. The length of the CDR3 is 14 residues. Germline assignment: CDR1 SGHAT and CDR2 FQNNGV. V lost 7 bases and J lost 7; bases outside the gene matches: 6. Donors, healthy HIV-negative adults, lacked recent acute infections or vaccinations. Measured with immunoSEQ multiplex PCR; TCRdb has only the in-frame clones, and not every one. The sample lists roughly 2 million clones; 85% to 95% were seen once. The sequence was obtained from a man aged 18 to 29 in good health. The specimen sequenced was naive CD4+ T cells sorted from blood. Subset in this sample: CD45RA+ positively selected. This chain joins TRBV11-2 and TRBJ2-1; 11 nucleotides agree with TRBD2. For the CDR3, the DNA is TGTGCCAGCACCCTTAGCGGGAGGGCAAATGAGCAGTTCTTC. Its protein is CASTLSGRANEQFF. Drawing the rest from reference TRBV11-2 and TRBJ2-1, the complete variable domain is EAGVAQSPRYKIIEKRQSVAFWCNPISGHATLYWYQQILGQGPKLLIQFQNNGVVDDSQLPKDRFSAERLKGVDSTLKIQPAKLEDSAVYLCASTLSGRANEQFFGPGTRLTVL.